This T cell receptor (beta chain) was found in a study of shared clonotypes between healthy human individuals. Regarding this clone: Its antigen is undetermined.

Study-level findings and limits: Clonotype sharing among donors, it was expected, would be affected by sequencing depth.

The genomic DNA of each subset was split evenly across several immunoSEQ plates. This table comes from immunoSEQ multiplex PCR, and its TCRdb copy is limited to in-frame clones, with some not included. The profile shows under 2,500,000 clones, 90% to 96% of them singletons. V lost 0 bases and J 10 bases, leaving 10 bases between the germline ends. Germline V gene lookup returns CDR1 MNHNS and CDR2 SASEGT. The CDR3 covers 13 residues. Sequencing was carried out using naive CD4+ T cells sorted from blood. The subset was: CD45RA+ positively selected. This chain links TRBV6-1 with TRBJ1-5; the D gene is possibly TRBD1 (5 bases). The origin of this receptor is a young man in good health. The CDR3 DNA is TGTGCCAGCAGTGAAGCGGGGGGGTTTCCCCAGCATTTT. Encoded protein: CASSEAGGFPQHF.